The sequence of this T cell receptor beta chain was determined in a study of blood T cell repertoires in COVID-19. Study-wide background: There were acute and convalescent COVID-19 samples, and they came from the United States, Italy and Spain. From T cells, B-cell-depleted T cells, or PBMCs came the material, which was cDNA or gDNA.

V lost 4 bases to trimming and J lost 2 bases, with 13 bases between them. There are 15 residues in the CDR3. Germline loops: CDR1 KGHDR, CDR2 SFDVKD. As originally analysed: From reference gene primer amplification, estimates of nucleated cell counts were derived. The assay was immunoSEQ multiplex PCR, and TCRdb's table has in-frame clones only and misses some. From that table come the V and J calls and clone size; the DNA was used to work out D and trimming. The repertoire holds about 210,000 clones, with 75% to 85% as singletons. Seattle patients were enrolled during active infection and followed longitudinally.

The TCR was taken from a woman aged 65 to 85 with COVID-19, enrolled during active disease. Sequencing used peripheral blood. The chain couples TRBV24-1 to TRBJ1-2; possibly TRBD1 for D (5 bases). CDR3 nucleotides: TGTGCCACCAGTGACCTGAGGGGAGGGAACTATGGCTACACCTTC. It specifies CATSDLRGGNYGYTF.